Sequencing of this T cell receptor beta chain was carried out in a study of human T cells and chemical hapten exposure. General observations from the study: Donors in the study had alopecia, meaning their immune response may differ from healthy people's.

TCRdb reanalysed the RACE reads using MiXCR and keeps one entry per CDR3 protein. This sample has 100,000 to 150,000 distinct CDR3 sequences, with approximately 10% found just once. On this clonotype: Its antigen is still unknown.

Documented time point: patch test 3, about 24 weeks after DPC sensitization. The treatment denotes: therapeutic diphenylcyclopropenone sensitization with weekly scalp DPC. Trimming removed 4 bases from V and 4 bases from J; junction bases left unmatched: 8. The CDR3 contains 15 residues. In germline, CDR1 is SGHRS, CDR2 YFSETQ. The chain recombines TRBV5-1 with TRBJ1-1; 9 bases match TRBD1. The sample in question was whole blood, obtained in connection with sensitization to the hapten diphenylcyclopropenone (DPC). This clonotype was obtained from a woman between 50 and 59 years old with alopecia areata. Some clones in this sample may be carry-over from other donors' samples. The CDR3 loop is CASSQQGAGGTEAFF. The CDR3 DNA is TGCGCCAGCAGCCAACAGGGGGCTGGAGGCACTGAAGCTTTCTTT.